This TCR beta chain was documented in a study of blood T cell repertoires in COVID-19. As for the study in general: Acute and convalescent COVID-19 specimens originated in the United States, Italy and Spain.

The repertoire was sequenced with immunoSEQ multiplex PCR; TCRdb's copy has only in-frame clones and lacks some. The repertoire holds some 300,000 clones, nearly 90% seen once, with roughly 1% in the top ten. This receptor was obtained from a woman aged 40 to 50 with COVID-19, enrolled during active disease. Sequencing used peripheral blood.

The DNA for the CDR3 is TGTGCCAGCAGCCGCCCGGCGGGACCCCTCCACTTT. Translation gives CASSRPAGPLHF. This chain connects TRBV7-9 to TRBJ1-6; D is ambiguous. The CDR3 runs 12 residues. Trimming left V 5 bases short and J 12 bases short, with 11 bases between. Germline values: CDR1 SEHNR, CDR2 FQNEAQ (reference sequence).